This TCR beta chain is from a study of Ad26.COV2.S vaccination and SARS-CoV-2 variants. Study context: Once, or twice with 56 days between doses, Ad26.COV2.S was given intramuscularly. Whole-study results and caveats: Substantial breadth was reportedly displayed by spike-specific CD8+ and CD4+ T cell responses after vaccination.

This clone was seen more than once but under ten times. Its antigen is currently unknown. Treatment: approximately 18 received Ad26.COV2.S at low or high dose, single or two shots; about 5 received placebo; per-sample allocation not given. Samples were taken on day 63 after the first vaccine or placebo injection. The data were produced by immunoSEQ multiplex PCR, yet TCRdb's version contains in-frame clones alone and is incomplete. Altogether roughly 400,000 clones are present, 92% being singletons, with the ten largest covering over 1.5%. The receptor's source is a person aged 18-65 years who received the Ad26.COV2.S COVID-19 vaccine or a placebo. Sequenced material: peripheral blood, taken in a trial of Ad26.COV2.S vaccine versus placebo.

The CDR3 DNA is TGTGCCAGCAGCTTAAGTGAGACCCTAAGGGGTGAAAAACTGTTTTTT. Its translation: CASSLSETLRGEKLFF. This chain links TRBV7-9 with TRBJ1-4; maybe TRBD1 (5 bases). Trimming cost V 2 bases and J 7 bases, with 17 bases left between them. This CDR3 spans 16 amino acids. Per germline, CDR1 SEHNR and CDR2 FQNEAQ (reference sequence).